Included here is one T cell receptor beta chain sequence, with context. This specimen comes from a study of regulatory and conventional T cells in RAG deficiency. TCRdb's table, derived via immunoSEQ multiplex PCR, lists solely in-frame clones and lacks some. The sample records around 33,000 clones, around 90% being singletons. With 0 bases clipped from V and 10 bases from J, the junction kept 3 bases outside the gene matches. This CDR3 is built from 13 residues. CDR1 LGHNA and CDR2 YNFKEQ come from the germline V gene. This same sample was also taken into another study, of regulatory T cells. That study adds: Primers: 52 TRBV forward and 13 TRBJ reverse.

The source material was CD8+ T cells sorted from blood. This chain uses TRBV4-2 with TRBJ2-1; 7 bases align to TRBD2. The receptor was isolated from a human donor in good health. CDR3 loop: CASSQDVGGEQFF. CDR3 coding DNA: TGTGCCAGCAGCCAAGATGTGGGGGGGGAGCAGTTCTTC.